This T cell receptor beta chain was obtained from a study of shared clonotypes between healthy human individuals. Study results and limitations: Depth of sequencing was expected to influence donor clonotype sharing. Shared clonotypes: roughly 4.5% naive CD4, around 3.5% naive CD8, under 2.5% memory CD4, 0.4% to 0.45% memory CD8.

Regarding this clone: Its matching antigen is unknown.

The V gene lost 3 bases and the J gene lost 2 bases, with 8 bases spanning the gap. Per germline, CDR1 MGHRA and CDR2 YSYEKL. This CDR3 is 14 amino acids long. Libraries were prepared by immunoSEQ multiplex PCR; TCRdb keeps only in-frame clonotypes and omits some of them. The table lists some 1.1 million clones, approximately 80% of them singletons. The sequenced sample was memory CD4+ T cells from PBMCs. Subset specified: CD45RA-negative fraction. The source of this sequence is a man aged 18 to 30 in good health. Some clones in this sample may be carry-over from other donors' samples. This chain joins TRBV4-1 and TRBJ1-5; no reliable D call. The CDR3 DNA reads TGCGCCAGCAGCCAGGGGAGGGGCAATCAGCCCCAGCATTTT. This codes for CASSQGRGNQPQHF.